Below, 17 T cell receptor beta chains from the same sample are listed, as sequenced in a study of CD8+ T cells in alopecia areata. Treatment described: oral pan-JAK inhibitor, 5-10 mg twice daily. RNA extraction was followed by reverse transcription into cDNA, which acted as the sequencing template. Sequenced by immunoSEQ multiplex PCR; TCRdb stores in-frame clones only, minus some. The data show around 100,000 clones, just over 85% seen once. The sample consisted of CD8+ T cells sorted from blood, taken around week 34, from a patient treated with tofacitinib. The receptors derive from a human donor with alopecia areata.

The chain employs TRBV25-1 and TRBJ2-1; unclear D gene. CDR1 is MGHDK and CDR2 is SYGVNS in the germline V gene. V lost 3 bases, J lost 0 bases, and 9 bases lay in between. This CDR3 contains 15 residues. CDR3 region: CASSDRFSSYNEQFF. For the CDR3, the DNA is TGTGCCAGCAGTGACAGGTTTAGCTCCTACAATGAGCAGTTCTTC.

This chain joins TRBV27 and TRBJ1-5; D ambiguous. Looked up from germline, CDR1 is MNHEY and CDR2 is SMNVEV (reference sequence). The CDR3 spans 15 residues. V lost 1 base and J 5 bases, leaving 12 bases between the germline ends. The CDR3 loop is CASSLYPAVHQPQHF. DNA for the CDR3: TGTGCCAGCAGTTTATACCCGGCAGTCCATCAGCCCCAGCATTTT.

The chain couples TRBV7-9 to TRBJ2-7; D might be TRBD1 (7 bases). Per germline, CDR1 SEHNR and CDR2 FQNEAQ (reference sequence). The CDR3 is made up of 14 amino acids. The V gene lost 5 bases and the J gene lost 4 bases, with 15 bases spanning the gap. The CDR3: CASSLQGGGYEQYF. Written as DNA, the CDR3 is TGTGCCAGCAGCCTCCAGGGGGGCGGTTACGAGCAGTACTTC.

The V gene is TRBV4-1, the J gene TRBJ2-7; D remains ambiguous. This CDR3 is 13 amino acids long. V was shortened by 1 base and J by 3 bases, with 7 bases between the two germline ends. The germline CDR1 and CDR2 sequences are MGHRA and YSYEKL. The CDR3 region has the DNA TGCGCCAGCAGCCAAGGGATTTACTACGAGCAGTACTTC. Amino acids: CASSQGIYYEQYF.

The rearrangement links TRBV5-4 to TRBJ2-7; D not resolved. Germline V gene sequence: CDR1 SGHNT, CDR2 YYREEE (reference sequence). There are 13 residues in the CDR3. V dropped 1 base and J dropped 2 bases, with 7 bases sitting between them. In DNA, the CDR3 is TGTGCCAGCAGCTTGTCCCCAGCCTACGAGCAGTACTTC. Protein sequence: CASSLSPAYEQYF.

CDR3 coding DNA: TGTGCCAGCTCACCCTCTACAACCGCCGGCGAGCAGTACTTC. Translating gives CASSPSTTAGEQYF. V is TRBV18 and J is TRBJ2-7, with D uncertain. The germline V gene encodes CDR1 KGHSH and CDR2 LQKENI. The CDR3 runs to 14 residues. V lost 3 bases and J 6 bases, leaving 15 bases between the germline ends.

The chain has TRBV27 and TRBJ2-5; either TRBD1 or TRBD2 may supply D (5 bases each). CDR3 length equals 15 residues. Per germline, CDR1 MNHEY and CDR2 SMNVEV (reference sequence). The ends were cut back, 4 bases at V and 2 bases at J, with 14 bases in the middle. The CDR3 DNA follows: TGTGCCAGCAGTTCGGGACGCCGGCAGCAAGAGACCCAGTACTTC. It yields the protein CASSSGRRQQETQYF.

The rearrangement links TRBV7-7 to TRBJ2-7; D uncertain. The V gene's germline CDR1 is SSHAT and CDR2 FNYEAQ (reference sequence). With 1 base removed from V and 4 bases from J, the gap between germline ends came to 8 bases. There are 13 residues in the CDR3. CDR3 sequence (DNA): TGTGCCAGCAGCTTAGACCTGGGTTACGAGCAGTACTTC. Its translation: CASSLDLGYEQYF.

This chain connects TRBV7-3 to TRBJ2-2; the D is unclear. The V end was cut by 3 bases, the J end by 6 bases, with 5 bases between. The CDR3 loop spans 12 amino acids. Germline V gene sequence: CDR1 SGHTA, CDR2 FQGTGA. For the CDR3, the DNA is TGTGCCAGCAGCTTTCTATCCGGGGAGCTGTTTTTT. Encoded protein: CASSFLSGELFF.

A single count supports this clone. The rearrangement joins TRBV5-1 to TRBJ2-1; D is unclear. V shed 6 bases and J shed 12 bases, with 13 bases lying between them. This CDR3 is 11 amino acids long. The germline gives CDR1 SGHRS, CDR2 YFSETQ. CDR3 in amino acids: CASKRHDGQFF. The CDR3 DNA reads TGCGCCAGCAAGAGACATGATGGGCAGTTCTTC.

This rearrangement joins TRBV7-6 to TRBJ2-1; 9 positions agree with TRBD1. In germline, CDR1 is SGHVS, CDR2 FNYEAQ. V lost 4 bases to trimming and J lost 7 bases; unmatched junction nucleotides: 11. The CDR3 is 16 residues long. Here the CDR3 reads CASSSNPGQGTNEQFF. The CDR3, as DNA: TGTGCCAGCAGCTCCAACCCGGGACAGGGAACGAATGAGCAGTTCTTC.

The CDR3 DNA reads TGTGCCAGCACTAATACAGGAGATACGCAGTATTTT. Residues: CASTNTGDTQYF. This chain connects TRBV6-1 to TRBJ2-3, with a tentative D call TRBD1 (5 bases). Germline CDR1 reads MNHNS; CDR2 reads SASEGT. Trimming took 7 bases from V and 5 from J, leaving 10 bases between them. This CDR3 region has 12 residues.

The chain links TRBV4-1 to TRBJ2-7; weak D call: TRBD2 (5 bases). Germline CDR1 and CDR2: MGHRA and YSYEKL. V was cut by 2 bases and J by 6 bases, with 14 bases left in between. The CDR3 is made up of 14 amino acids. CDR3 sequence reads: CASSQPGLRGEQYF. DNA for the CDR3: TGCGCCAGCAGCCAACCCGGGCTACGGGGCGAGCAGTACTTC.

The chain has TRBV5-4 and TRBJ1-1; 8 bases agree with TRBD1. Germline V gene data show CDR1 as SGHNT and CDR2 as YYREEE (reference sequence). Losses at the gene ends were 0 bases for V and 11 bases for J; bases not matched to a gene: 15. The CDR3 loop spans 16 amino acids. As DNA, the CDR3 is TGTGCCAGCAGCTTGGGGTTGGGGGAGACAGGGGCTGCGGCTTTCTTT. Protein: CASSLGLGETGAAAFF.

This clone has just a few counts. This chain connects TRBV29-1 to TRBJ2-1; perhaps TRBD2 as D (6 bases). The germline V and J ends were trimmed by 8 bases and 7 bases, with 9 bases remaining between them. Per the germline V gene, CDR1 is SQVTM and CDR2 is ANQGSEA. The CDR3 runs to 10 residues. The CDR3 nucleotides are TGCAGCCCGCGGGGAAATGAGCAGTTCTTC. It is translated as CSPRGNEQFF.

The chain links TRBV6-1 to TRBJ2-7, with 10 bases identical to TRBD1. V lost 3 bases and J lost 6; bases outside the gene matches: 5. The CDR3 length is 14 residues. Germline CDR1 MNHNS, CDR2 SASEGT. The CDR3 spells CASSERDRGPEQYF. The CDR3 nucleotides read TGTGCCAGCAGTGAGCGGGACAGGGGTCCCGAGCAGTACTTC.

The chain uses TRBV6-5 and TRBJ1-6; 7 nucleotides line up with TRBD1. The CDR3 covers 14 residues. Losses at the gene ends were 5 bases for V and 9 bases for J; bases not matched to a gene: 7. Germline V gene sequence: CDR1 MNHEY, CDR2 SVGAGI. This CDR3 is CASSTDRVTSPLHF. CDR3 DNA sequence: TGTGCCAGCAGTACCGACAGGGTAACTTCACCCCTCCACTTT.